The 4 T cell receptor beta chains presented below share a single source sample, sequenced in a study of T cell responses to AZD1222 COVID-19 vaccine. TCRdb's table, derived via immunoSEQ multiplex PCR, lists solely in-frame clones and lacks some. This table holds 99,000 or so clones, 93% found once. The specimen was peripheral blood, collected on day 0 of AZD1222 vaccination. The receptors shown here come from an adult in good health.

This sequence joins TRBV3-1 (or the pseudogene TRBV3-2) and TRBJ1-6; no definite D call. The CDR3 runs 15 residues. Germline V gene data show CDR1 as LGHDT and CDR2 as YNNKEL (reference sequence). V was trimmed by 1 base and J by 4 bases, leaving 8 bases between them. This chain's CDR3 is CASSQVPGYNSPLHF. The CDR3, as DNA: TGTGCCAGCAGCCAAGTTCCTGGGTATAATTCACCCCTCCACTTT.

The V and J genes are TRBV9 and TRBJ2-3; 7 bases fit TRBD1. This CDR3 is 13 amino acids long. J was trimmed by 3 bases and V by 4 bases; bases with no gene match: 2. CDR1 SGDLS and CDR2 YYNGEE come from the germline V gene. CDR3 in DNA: TGTGCCAGCAGCCTACAGGGGACAGATACGCAGTATTTT. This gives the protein CASSLQGTDTQYF.

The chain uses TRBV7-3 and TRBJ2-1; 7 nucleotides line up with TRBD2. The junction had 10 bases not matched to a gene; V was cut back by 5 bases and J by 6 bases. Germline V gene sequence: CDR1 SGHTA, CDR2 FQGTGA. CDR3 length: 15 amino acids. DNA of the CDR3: TGTGCCAGCAGCCTCACGAGCGGGATGACCAATGAGCAGTTCTTC. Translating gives CASSLTSGMTNEQFF.

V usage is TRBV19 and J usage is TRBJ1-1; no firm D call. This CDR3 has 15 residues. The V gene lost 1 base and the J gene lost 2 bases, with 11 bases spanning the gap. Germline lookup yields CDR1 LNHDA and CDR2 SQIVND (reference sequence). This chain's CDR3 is CASSIGAPRNTEAFF. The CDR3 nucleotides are TGTGCCAGTAGTATAGGAGCCCCCCGTAACACTGAAGCTTTCTTT.